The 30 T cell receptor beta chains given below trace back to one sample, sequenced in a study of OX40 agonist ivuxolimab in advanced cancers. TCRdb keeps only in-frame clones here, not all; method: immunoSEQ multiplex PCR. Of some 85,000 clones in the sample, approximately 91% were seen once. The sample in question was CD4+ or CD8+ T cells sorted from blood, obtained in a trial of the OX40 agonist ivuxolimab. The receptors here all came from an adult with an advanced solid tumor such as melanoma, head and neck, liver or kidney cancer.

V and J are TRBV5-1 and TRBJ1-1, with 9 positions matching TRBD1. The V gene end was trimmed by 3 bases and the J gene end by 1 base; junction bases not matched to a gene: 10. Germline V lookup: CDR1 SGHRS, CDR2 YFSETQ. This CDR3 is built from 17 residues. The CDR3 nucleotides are TGCGCCAGCAGCTCACACGGACAGGGGTTGGGGAACACTGAAGCTTTCTTT. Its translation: CASSSHGQGLGNTEAFF.

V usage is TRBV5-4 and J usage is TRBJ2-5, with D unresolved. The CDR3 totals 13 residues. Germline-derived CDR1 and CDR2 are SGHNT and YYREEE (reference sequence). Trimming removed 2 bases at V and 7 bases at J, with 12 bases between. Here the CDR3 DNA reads TGTGCCAGCAGCTTTATCGGCCCGGGGACCCAGTACTTC. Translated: CASSFIGPGTQYF. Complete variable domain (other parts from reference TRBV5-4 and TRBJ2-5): ETGVTQSPTHLIKTRGQQVTLRCSSQSGHNTVSWYQQALGQGPQFIFQYYREEENGRGNFPPRFSGLQFPNYSSELNVNALELDDSALYLCASSFIGPGTQYFGPGTRLLVL.

CDR3 sequence: CAWRDKRTGGNGYTF. Here the CDR3 DNA reads TGTGCCTGGAGGGACAAACGGACAGGGGGCAATGGCTACACCTTC. The gene calls are TRBV30 and TRBJ1-2; 11 nucleotides align to TRBD1. CDR1 is GTSNPN, CDR2 SVGIG, per germline (reference sequence). The CDR3 length is 15 residues. The V gene end was trimmed by 3 bases and the J gene end by 6 bases; junction bases not matched to a gene: 9.

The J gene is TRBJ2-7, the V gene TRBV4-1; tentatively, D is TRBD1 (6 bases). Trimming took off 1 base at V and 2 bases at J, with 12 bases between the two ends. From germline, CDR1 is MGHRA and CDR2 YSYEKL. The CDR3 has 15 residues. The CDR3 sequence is CASSQAPGDTYEQYF. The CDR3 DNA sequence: TGCGCCAGCAGCCAAGCCCCAGGGGATACCTACGAGCAGTACTTC.

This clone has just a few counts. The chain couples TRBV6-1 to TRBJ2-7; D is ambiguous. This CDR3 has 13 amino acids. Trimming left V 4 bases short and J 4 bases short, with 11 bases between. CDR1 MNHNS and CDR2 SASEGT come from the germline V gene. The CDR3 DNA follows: TGTGCCAGCAGTGTGGAAGGATCTTACGAGCAGTACTTC. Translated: CASSVEGSYEQYF.

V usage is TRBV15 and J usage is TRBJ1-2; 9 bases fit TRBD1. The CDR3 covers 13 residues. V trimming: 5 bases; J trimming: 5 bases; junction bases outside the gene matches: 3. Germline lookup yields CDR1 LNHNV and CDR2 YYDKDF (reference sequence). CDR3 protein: CATSRDRDYGYTF. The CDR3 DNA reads TGTGCCACCAGCCGGGACAGGGATTATGGCTACACCTTC.

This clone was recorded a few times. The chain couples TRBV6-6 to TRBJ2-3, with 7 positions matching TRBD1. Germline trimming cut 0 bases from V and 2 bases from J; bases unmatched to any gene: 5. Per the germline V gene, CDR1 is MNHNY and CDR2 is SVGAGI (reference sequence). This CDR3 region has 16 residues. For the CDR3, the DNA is TGTGCCAGCAGTTACTCTACGGGACAGTCCACAGATACGCAGTATTTT. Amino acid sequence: CASSYSTGQSTDTQYF.

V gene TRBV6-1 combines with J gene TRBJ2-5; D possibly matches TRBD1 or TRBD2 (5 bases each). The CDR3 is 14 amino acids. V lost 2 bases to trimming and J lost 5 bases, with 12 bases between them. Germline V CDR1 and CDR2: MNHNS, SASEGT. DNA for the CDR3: TGTGCCAGCAGTGAATTGAGGGGTAGGGAGACCCAGTACTTC. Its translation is CASSELRGRETQYF.

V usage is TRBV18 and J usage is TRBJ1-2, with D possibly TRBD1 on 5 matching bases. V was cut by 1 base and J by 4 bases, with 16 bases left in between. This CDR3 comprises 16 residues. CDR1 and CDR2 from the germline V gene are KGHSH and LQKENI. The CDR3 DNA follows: TGTGCCAGCTCACCACAGGGCAGGGACCCCTTCTATGGCTACACCTTC. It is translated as CASSPQGRDPFYGYTF.

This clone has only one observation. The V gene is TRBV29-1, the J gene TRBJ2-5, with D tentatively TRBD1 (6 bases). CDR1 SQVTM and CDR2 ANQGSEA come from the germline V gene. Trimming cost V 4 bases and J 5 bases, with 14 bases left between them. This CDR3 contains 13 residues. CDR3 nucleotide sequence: TGCAGCGTTGGGGTGGGGGCAGGGGAGACCCAGTACTTC. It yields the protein CSVGVGAGETQYF.

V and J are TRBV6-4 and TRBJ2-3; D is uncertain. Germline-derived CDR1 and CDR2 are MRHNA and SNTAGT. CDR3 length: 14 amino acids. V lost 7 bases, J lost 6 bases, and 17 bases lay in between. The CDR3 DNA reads TGTGCCAGCAAGGGTGATGCTGGGCTCGATACGCAGTATTTT. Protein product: CASKGDAGLDTQYF.

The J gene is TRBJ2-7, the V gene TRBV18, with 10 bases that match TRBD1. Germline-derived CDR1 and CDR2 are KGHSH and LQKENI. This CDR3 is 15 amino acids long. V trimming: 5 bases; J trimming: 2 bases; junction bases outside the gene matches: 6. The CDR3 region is CASSTGDRGTYEQYF. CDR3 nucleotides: TGTGCCAGCTCAACGGGGGACAGGGGTACCTACGAGCAGTACTTC.

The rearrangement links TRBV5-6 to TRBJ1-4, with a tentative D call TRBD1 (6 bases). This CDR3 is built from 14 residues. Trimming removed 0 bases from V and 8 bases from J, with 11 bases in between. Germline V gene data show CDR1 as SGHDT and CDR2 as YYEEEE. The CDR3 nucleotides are TGTGCCAGCAGCTTGGATTACAGGGACGAAAAACTGTTTTTT. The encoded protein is CASSLDYRDEKLFF.

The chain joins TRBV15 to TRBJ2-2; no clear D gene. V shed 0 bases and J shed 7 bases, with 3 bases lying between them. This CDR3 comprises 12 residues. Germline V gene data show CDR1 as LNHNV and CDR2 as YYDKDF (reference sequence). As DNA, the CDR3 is TGTGCCACCAGCAGAGACCTCGGGGAGCTGTTTTTT. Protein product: CATSRDLGELFF.

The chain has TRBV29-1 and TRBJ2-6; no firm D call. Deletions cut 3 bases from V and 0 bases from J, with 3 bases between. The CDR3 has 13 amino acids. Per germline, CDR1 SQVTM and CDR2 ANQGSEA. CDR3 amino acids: CSVEDSGANVLTF. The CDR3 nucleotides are TGCAGCGTTGAGGACTCTGGGGCCAACGTCCTGACTTTC.

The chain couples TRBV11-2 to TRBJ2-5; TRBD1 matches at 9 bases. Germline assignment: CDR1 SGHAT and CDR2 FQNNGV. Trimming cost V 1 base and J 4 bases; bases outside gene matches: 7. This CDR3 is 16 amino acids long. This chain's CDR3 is CASSLGGTGSGETQYF. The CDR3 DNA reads TGTGCCAGCAGCTTAGGGGGGACAGGGTCGGGAGAGACCCAGTACTTC.

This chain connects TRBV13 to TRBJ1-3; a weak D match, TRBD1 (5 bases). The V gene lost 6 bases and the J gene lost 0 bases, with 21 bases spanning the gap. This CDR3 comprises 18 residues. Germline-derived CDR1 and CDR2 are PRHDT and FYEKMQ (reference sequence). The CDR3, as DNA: TGTGCCAGCAGTTACCTGGTGAGGGGTGAACGCTCTGGAAACACCATATATTTT. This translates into CASSYLVRGERSGNTIYF.

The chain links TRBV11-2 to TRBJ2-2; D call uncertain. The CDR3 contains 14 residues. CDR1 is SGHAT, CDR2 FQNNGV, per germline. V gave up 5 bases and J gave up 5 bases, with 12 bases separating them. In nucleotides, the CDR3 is TGTGCCAGCAGCCCCCTTCGCGGAACCGGGGAGCTGTTTTTT. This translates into CASSPLRGTGELFF.

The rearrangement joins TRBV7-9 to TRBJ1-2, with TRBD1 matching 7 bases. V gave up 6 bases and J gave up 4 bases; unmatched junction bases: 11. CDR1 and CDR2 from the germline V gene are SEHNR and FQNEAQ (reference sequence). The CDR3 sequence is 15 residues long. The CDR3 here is CASRPTGTEIYGYTF. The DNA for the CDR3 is TGTGCCAGCAGACCCACCGGGACAGAGATCTATGGCTACACCTTC.

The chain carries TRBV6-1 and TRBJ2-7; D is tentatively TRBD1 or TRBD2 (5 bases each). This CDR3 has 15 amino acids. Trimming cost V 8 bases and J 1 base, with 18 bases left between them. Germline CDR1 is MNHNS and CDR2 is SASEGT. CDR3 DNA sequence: TGTGCCAGCTTCACCGGGACGTCTAGGTCCTACGAGCAGTACTTC. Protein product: CASFTGTSRSYEQYF.

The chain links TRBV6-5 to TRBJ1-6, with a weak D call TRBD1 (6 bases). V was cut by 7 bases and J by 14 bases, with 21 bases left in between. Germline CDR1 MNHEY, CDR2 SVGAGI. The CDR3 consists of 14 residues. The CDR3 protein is CASKGGSRRTTLHF. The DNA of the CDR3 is TGTGCCAGCAAGGGGGGGTCACGCCGCACCACCCTCCACTTT.

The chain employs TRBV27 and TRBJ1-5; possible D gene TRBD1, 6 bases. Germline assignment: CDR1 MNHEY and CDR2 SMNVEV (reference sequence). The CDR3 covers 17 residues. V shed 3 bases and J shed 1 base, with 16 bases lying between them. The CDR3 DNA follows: TGTGCCAGCAGTTTGCGGGGGCTAGGGTTGAGCAATCAGCCCCAGCATTTT. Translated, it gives CASSLRGLGLSNQPQHF.

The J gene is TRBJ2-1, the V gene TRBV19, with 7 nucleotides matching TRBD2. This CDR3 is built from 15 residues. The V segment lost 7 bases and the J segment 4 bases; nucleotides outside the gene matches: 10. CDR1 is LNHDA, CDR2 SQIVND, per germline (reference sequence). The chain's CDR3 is CASTLGGTSYNEQFF. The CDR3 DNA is TGTGCCAGTACCCTGGGGGGGACTTCTTACAATGAGCAGTTCTTC. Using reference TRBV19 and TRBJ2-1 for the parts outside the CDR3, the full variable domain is DGGITQSPKYLFRKEGQNVTLSCEQNLNHDAMYWYRQDPGQGLRLIYYSQIVNDFQKGDIAEGYSVSREKKESFPLTVTSAQKNPTAFYLCASTLGGTSYNEQFFGPGTRLTVL.

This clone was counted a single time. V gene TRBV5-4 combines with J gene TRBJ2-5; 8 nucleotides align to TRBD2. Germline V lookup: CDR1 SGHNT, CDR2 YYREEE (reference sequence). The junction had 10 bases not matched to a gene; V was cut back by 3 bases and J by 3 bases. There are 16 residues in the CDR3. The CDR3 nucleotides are TGTGCCAGCAGCTCCGCCCTAGGGCGGGGGGAAGAGACCCAGTACTTC. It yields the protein CASSSALGRGEETQYF.

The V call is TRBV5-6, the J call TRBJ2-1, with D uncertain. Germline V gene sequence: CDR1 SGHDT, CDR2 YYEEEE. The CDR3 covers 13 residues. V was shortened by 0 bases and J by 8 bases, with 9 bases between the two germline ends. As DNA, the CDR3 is TGTGCCAGCAGCTTGGCCCAGTCGGATGAGCAGTTCTTC. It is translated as CASSLAQSDEQFF.

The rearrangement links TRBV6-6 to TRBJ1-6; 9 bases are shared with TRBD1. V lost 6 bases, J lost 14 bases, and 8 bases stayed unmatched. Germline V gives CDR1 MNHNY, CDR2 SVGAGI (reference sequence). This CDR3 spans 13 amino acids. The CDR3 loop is CASSSGTGSSLHF. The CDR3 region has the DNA TGTGCCAGCAGCTCCGGGACAGGGTCATCCCTCCACTTT.

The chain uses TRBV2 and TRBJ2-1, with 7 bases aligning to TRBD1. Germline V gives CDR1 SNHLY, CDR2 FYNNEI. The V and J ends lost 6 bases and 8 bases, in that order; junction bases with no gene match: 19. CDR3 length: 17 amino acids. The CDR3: CASRAFIVGSTGDEQFF. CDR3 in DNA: TGTGCCAGCAGGGCTTTTATAGTAGGGTCCACAGGGGATGAGCAGTTCTTC.

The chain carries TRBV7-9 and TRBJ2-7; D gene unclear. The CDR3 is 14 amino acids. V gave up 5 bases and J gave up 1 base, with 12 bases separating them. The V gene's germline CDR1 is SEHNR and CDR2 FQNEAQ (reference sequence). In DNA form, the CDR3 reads TGTGCCAGCAGCGCGAGAACAGAGTCCTACGAGCAGTACTTC. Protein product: CASSARTESYEQYF.

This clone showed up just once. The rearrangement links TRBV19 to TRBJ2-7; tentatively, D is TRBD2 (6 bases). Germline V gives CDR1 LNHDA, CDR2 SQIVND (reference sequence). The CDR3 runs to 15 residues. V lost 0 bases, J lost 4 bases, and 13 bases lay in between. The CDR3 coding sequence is TGTGCCAGTAGTATAGATTGGCGGGGACCTTACGAGCAGTACTTC. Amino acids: CASSIDWRGPYEQYF.

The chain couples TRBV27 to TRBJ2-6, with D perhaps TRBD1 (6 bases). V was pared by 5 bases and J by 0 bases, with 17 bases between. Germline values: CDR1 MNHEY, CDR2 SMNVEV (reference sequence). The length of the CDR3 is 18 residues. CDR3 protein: CASSPRTVLSSGANVLTF. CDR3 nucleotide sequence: TGTGCCAGCAGTCCTCGGACAGTTCTCAGCTCTGGGGCCAACGTCCTGACTTTC.